This T cell receptor (beta chain) was captured by sequencing in a study of blood T cell repertoires in COVID-19. Study-level information: Italy, Spain and the United States were the sources of the convalescent and acute COVID-19 samples. The analysed material was cDNA or gDNA that came from T cells, B-cell-depleted T cells, or PBMCs.

In the authors' workflow: From reference gene primer amplification, estimates of nucleated cell counts were derived. TCRdb's copy holds only in-frame clones and misses some; the assay was immunoSEQ multiplex PCR. From that table come the V and J calls and clone size; the DNA was used to work out D and trimming. The sample shows some 220,000 clones, about nine tenths of them seen only once. Seattle patients were enrolled during active infection and followed longitudinally. Trimming at V came to 3 bases and at J to 7 bases, leaving 7 bases not matched to a gene. Looked up from germline, CDR1 is MNHEY and CDR2 is SVGAGI. The CDR3 runs to 14 residues.

Sample: peripheral blood. This clonotype was sampled from a man in his thirties or forties with COVID-19, enrolled during active disease. The chain is built from TRBV6-5 and TRBJ1-2; 8 bases map to TRBD1. CDR3 DNA: TGTGCCAGCAGTTATACCCAGGGGGCGGGTGGCTACACCTTC. Translated: CASSYTQGAGGYTF.